These 23 T cell receptor beta chains came from one sample sequenced in a study of blood T cell repertoires in COVID-19. Libraries were prepared by immunoSEQ multiplex PCR; TCRdb keeps only in-frame clonotypes and omits some of them. Of 90,000 to 120,000 clones in the sample, around 89% are singletons; the top ten hold roughly 4.9%. Sequencing was done on a sample of peripheral blood. All receptors come from a man aged 35-49 years with active or convalescent COVID-19.

This clone was picked up one time. The V call is TRBV4-3, the J call TRBJ1-2; D not resolved. Germline lookup yields CDR1 LGHNA and CDR2 YSLEER. The V gene lost 1 base and the J gene lost 4 bases, with 13 bases spanning the gap. This CDR3 contains 15 residues. The CDR3 nucleotides are TGCGCCAGCAGCCAAGCTTACAGCCCCACCTATGGCTACACCTTC. Translating gives CASSQAYSPTYGYTF.

This clone was observed once. The rearrangement joins TRBV6-5 to TRBJ1-4, with D perhaps matching TRBD1 (5 bases). V was trimmed by 4 bases and J by 8 bases, leaving 11 bases between them. CDR3 length: 13 residues. Per germline, CDR1 MNHEY and CDR2 SVGAGI. The CDR3 here is CASSWGVAEKLFF. The DNA for the CDR3 is TGTGCCAGCAGTTGGGGGGTTGCGGAAAAACTGTTTTTT.

The J gene is TRBJ2-7, the V gene TRBV4-1; 10 nucleotides line up with TRBD2. CDR1 is MGHRA, CDR2 YSYEKL, per germline. J was trimmed by 2 bases and V by 4 bases; bases with no gene match: 5. This CDR3 has 15 residues. The CDR3 protein is CASSPLAGAAYEQYF. The DNA for the CDR3 is TGCGCCAGCAGCCCCCTAGCGGGAGCCGCCTACGAGCAGTACTTC.

This rearrangement joins TRBV9 to TRBJ2-7, with TRBD1 identical over 9 bases. The J segment lost 3 bases and the V segment lost 4 bases, leaving 5 bases of the junction unmatched. The CDR3 runs to 14 residues. Germline assignment: CDR1 SGDLS and CDR2 YYNGEE. The CDR3 loop reads CASSPRDRDYEQYF. The DNA of the CDR3 is TGTGCCAGCAGCCCAAGGGACAGGGACTACGAGCAGTACTTC.

The chain links TRBV7-3 to TRBJ1-1, with D perhaps matching TRBD1 (6 bases). V dropped 3 bases and J dropped 5 bases, with 10 bases sitting between them. The CDR3 runs 13 residues. CDR1 and CDR2 from the germline V gene are SGHTA and FQGTGA. The CDR3 here is CASSLFTGTEAFF. CDR3 DNA: TGTGCCAGCAGCTTGTTTACAGGGACTGAAGCTTTCTTT. The whole variable domain, filled in from reference TRBV7-3 and TRBJ1-1, reads GAGVSQTPSNKVTEKGKYVELRCDPISGHTALYWYRQSLGQGPEFLIYFQGTGAADDSGLPNDRFFAVRPEGSVSTLKIQRTERGDSAVYLCASSLFTGTEAFFGQGTRLTVV.

The chain links TRBV18 to TRBJ1-5, with D unresolved. V was trimmed by 2 bases and J by 2 bases, leaving 10 bases between them. CDR1 is KGHSH and CDR2 is LQKENI in the germline V gene. The CDR3 is 15 amino acids. In DNA, the CDR3 is TGTGCCAGCTCACCAGCAAGGGAGGGCAATCAGCCCCAGCATTTT. This gives the protein CASSPAREGNQPQHF.

This chain connects TRBV24-1 to TRBJ1-5; possibly TRBD1 for D (6 bases). The length of the CDR3 is 15 residues. The V and J ends lost 3 bases and 3 bases respectively, with 11 bases between them. Germline assignment: CDR1 KGHDR and CDR2 SFDVKD. The DNA for the CDR3 is TGTGCCACCAGTGATGGAGGGGGGGCCAATCAGCCCCAGCATTTT. Translated: CATSDGGGANQPQHF.

J is TRBJ2-1 and V is TRBV19; D is possibly TRBD2 (6 bases). From germline, CDR1 is LNHDA and CDR2 SQIVND (reference sequence). CDR3 size: 15 residues. The ends were cut back, 3 bases at V and 5 bases at J, with 14 bases in the middle. The CDR3: CASSIGTPFNNEQFF. The CDR3 nucleotides read TGTGCCAGTAGTATTGGGACTCCTTTCAACAATGAGCAGTTCTTC.

The chain couples TRBV12-3 or TRBV12-4 to TRBJ2-7, with 9 bases that match TRBD1. The J segment lost 6 bases and the V segment lost 6 bases, leaving 6 bases of the junction unmatched. The CDR3 sequence is 13 residues long. This CDR3 is CASSGQGTGEQYF. The CDR3, as DNA: TGTGCCAGCAGCGGACAGGGGACAGGCGAGCAGTACTTC.

The chain joins TRBV11-2 to TRBJ2-1; TRBD1 matches at 7 bases. Trimming removed 5 bases from V and 3 bases from J; junction bases left unmatched: 7. Germline CDR1 reads SGHAT; CDR2 reads FQNNGV. CDR3 length: 15 residues. The CDR3 is CASSPRAGGYNEQFF. The CDR3 bases are TGTGCCAGCAGCCCACGGGCAGGGGGCTACAATGAGCAGTTCTTC.

The chain recombines TRBV12-3 or TRBV12-4 with TRBJ2-1, with TRBD2 matching over 7 bases. The CDR3 is made up of 13 amino acids. Trimming took 7 bases from V and 4 from J; bases not matched to a gene: 4. CDR3 in amino acids: CASKEAGYNEQFF. CDR3 nucleotides: TGTGCCAGCAAGGAAGCGGGGTACAATGAGCAGTTCTTC.

J is TRBJ1-1 and V is TRBV7-8; D unclear. The V gene's germline CDR1 is SGHVS and CDR2 FQNEAQ. Trimming took off 1 base at V and 5 bases at J, with 14 bases between the two ends. CDR3 length equals 15 residues. The CDR3, as DNA: TGTGCCAGCAGCTTAGATGGCAGTTTGAGGACTGAAGCTTTCTTT. Its translation is CASSLDGSLRTEAFF.

The chain carries TRBV28 and TRBJ1-2; TRBD1 matches 10 bases. The CDR3 extends over 17 amino acids. V lost 7 bases to trimming and J lost 1 base; unmatched junction nucleotides: 12. CDR1 MDHEN and CDR2 SYDVKM come from the germline V gene. The CDR3: CASKNPPGQGFNYGYTF. Written as DNA, the CDR3 is TGTGCCAGCAAAAACCCCCCGGGACAGGGGTTTAACTATGGCTACACCTTC.

V and J are TRBV7-6 and TRBJ2-1; D perhaps matches TRBD2 (5 bases). V lost 2 bases and J 5 bases, leaving 13 bases between the germline ends. This CDR3 spans 15 amino acids. Per the germline V gene, CDR1 is SGHVS and CDR2 is FNYEAQ. CDR3 region: CASSLNRARDNEQFF. In nucleotides, the CDR3 is TGTGCCAGCAGCTTAAATAGGGCGCGGGACAATGAGCAGTTCTTC.

The chain is built from TRBV5-1 and TRBJ1-1, with a tentative D call TRBD1 (6 bases). The CDR3 is 15 amino acids. V gave up 4 bases and J gave up 5 bases, with 18 bases separating them. Germline CDR1 and CDR2: SGHRS and YFSETQ. The CDR3 protein is CASSVDSLRETEAFF. The CDR3 bases are TGCGCCAGCAGCGTGGACAGTTTAAGAGAAACTGAAGCTTTCTTT.

The chain has TRBV28 and TRBJ2-2; 7 bases map to TRBD2. This CDR3 comprises 15 residues. Germline V gene data show CDR1 as MDHEN and CDR2 as SYDVKM. The V gene end was trimmed by 8 bases and the J gene end by 3 bases; junction bases not matched to a gene: 9. The CDR3 sequence is CASGWTSGYTGELFF. DNA for the CDR3: TGTGCCAGCGGCTGGACTAGTGGTTACACCGGGGAGCTGTTTTTT.

This chain connects TRBV28 to TRBJ2-1; weak D call: TRBD2 (5 bases). V was cut by 5 bases and J by 7 bases, with 21 bases left in between. The CDR3 length is 16 residues. The germline CDR1 and CDR2 sequences are MDHEN and SYDVKM. CDR3 sequence (DNA): TGTGCCAGCAGTCCCTATTTTGGGAGAGGAAAAAATGAGCAGTTCTTC. This codes for CASSPYFGRGKNEQFF.

CDR3: CASSLDAGGTIYEQYF. CDR3 in DNA: TGTGCCAGCAGTTTAGATGCAGGGGGCACAATCTACGAGCAGTACTTC. J is TRBJ2-7 and V is TRBV28, with 8 bases matching TRBD1. Germline CDR1 is MDHEN and CDR2 is SYDVKM. The trim removed 2 bases at V and 3 bases at J, leaving 9 bases unmatched. CDR3 length: 16 amino acids.

The gene calls are TRBV12-3 or TRBV12-4 and TRBJ2-1; D is uncertain. The CDR3 length is 11 residues. With 6 bases removed from V and 10 bases from J, the gap between germline ends came to 10 bases. The CDR3 region has the DNA TGTGCCAGCAGCACCCCGGTAGAGCAGTTCTTC. Its protein is CASSTPVEQFF.

The V call is TRBV4-1, the J call TRBJ2-7; a possible D gene is TRBD2 (6 bases). The CDR3 is made up of 20 amino acids. Trimming left V 2 bases short and J 3 bases short, with 29 bases between. Germline CDR1 MGHRA, CDR2 YSYEKL. CDR3 sequence: CASSQSSPGRSRERGYEQYF. The DNA of the CDR3 is TGCGCCAGCAGCCAATCAAGCCCGGGCAGGAGCCGGGAGAGAGGCTACGAGCAGTACTTC.

The count of this clone is one. The V gene is TRBV7-9, the J gene TRBJ1-3; no clear D gene. V dropped 5 bases and J dropped 8 bases, with 7 bases sitting between them. The CDR3 has 11 amino acids. CDR1 and CDR2 from the germline V gene are SEHNR and FQNEAQ (reference sequence). CDR3 residues: CASSPGDTIYF. Written as DNA, the CDR3 is TGTGCCAGCAGCCCGGGAGACACCATATATTTT.

This chain links TRBV5-1 with TRBJ1-1; the D is unclear. V lost 0 bases to trimming and J lost 5 bases, with 8 bases between them. Germline loops: CDR1 SGHRS, CDR2 YFSETQ. This CDR3 comprises 13 residues. The CDR3 spells CASSLETYTEAFF. The DNA of the CDR3 is TGCGCCAGCAGCTTGGAGACTTATACTGAAGCTTTCTTT.

This clone appeared a single time. The chain joins TRBV19 to TRBJ2-1, with TRBD1 matching 10 bases. CDR1 LNHDA and CDR2 SQIVND come from the germline V gene (reference sequence). The CDR3 loop spans 17 amino acids. J gave up 0 bases and V 3 bases, and 5 bases lay outside the gene matches. The CDR3 nucleotides read TGTGCCAGTAGTATCGGACAGGGGGTCCCCTCCTACAATGAGCAGTTCTTC. Residues: CASSIGQGVPSYNEQFF.